This T cell receptor beta chain was retrieved from a study of blood T cell repertoires in COVID-19. At the level of the study: Nucleic acid was either cDNA or gDNA, and it came from T cells, B-cell-depleted T cells, or PBMCs.

Trimming stripped 6 bases from V and 2 bases from J, with 22 bases between. Germline values: CDR1 MNHEY, CDR2 SMNVEV (reference sequence). CDR3 length: 17 amino acids. Sequencing was performed with immunoSEQ multiplex PCR; in TCRdb, only in-frame clones are kept and a portion is missing. The top ten hold 3.6% of the sample, which has a few hundred thousand clones, around 85% seen once. This clonotype originated in a woman under 30 with acute or convalescent COVID-19. The chain has TRBV27 and TRBJ1-1, with TRBD1 as a possible D gene (5 bases). Sample: peripheral blood. CDR3 region: CASSHFPPGDLNTEAFF. CDR3 DNA: TGTGCCAGCAGCCATTTTCCCCCGGGGGACCTAAACACTGAAGCTTTCTTT.